Included here is one T cell receptor (beta chain) sequence, with context. The entry originates in a study of blood T cell repertoires in COVID-19. Study as a whole: T cells, B-cell-depleted T cells, or PBMCs provided the cDNA or gDNA that served as material.

V lost 7 bases and J lost 4; bases outside the gene matches: 5. The germline V gene encodes CDR1 GTSNPN and CDR2 SVGIG (reference sequence). This CDR3 spans 13 amino acids. In the authors' workflow: Estimates of nucleated cell counts were drawn from the amplification of reference gene primers. Some clones are missing from TCRdb's copy, which holds only in-frame ones; the method was immunoSEQ multiplex PCR. The DNA gave D and trimming, while V, J and clone size come from that table. The sample lists 130,000 to 150,000 clones; 80% to 90% were seen once. The chain recombines TRBV30 with TRBJ2-1, with TRBD2 matching 9 bases. Specimen: peripheral blood. This TCR was sampled from a woman in her 50s in a cohort sampled during active or convalescent COVID-19. The CDR3 sequence is CAYQRGVYNEQFF. The CDR3 DNA reads as TGTGCCTACCAGCGGGGGGTGTACAATGAGCAGTTCTTC.